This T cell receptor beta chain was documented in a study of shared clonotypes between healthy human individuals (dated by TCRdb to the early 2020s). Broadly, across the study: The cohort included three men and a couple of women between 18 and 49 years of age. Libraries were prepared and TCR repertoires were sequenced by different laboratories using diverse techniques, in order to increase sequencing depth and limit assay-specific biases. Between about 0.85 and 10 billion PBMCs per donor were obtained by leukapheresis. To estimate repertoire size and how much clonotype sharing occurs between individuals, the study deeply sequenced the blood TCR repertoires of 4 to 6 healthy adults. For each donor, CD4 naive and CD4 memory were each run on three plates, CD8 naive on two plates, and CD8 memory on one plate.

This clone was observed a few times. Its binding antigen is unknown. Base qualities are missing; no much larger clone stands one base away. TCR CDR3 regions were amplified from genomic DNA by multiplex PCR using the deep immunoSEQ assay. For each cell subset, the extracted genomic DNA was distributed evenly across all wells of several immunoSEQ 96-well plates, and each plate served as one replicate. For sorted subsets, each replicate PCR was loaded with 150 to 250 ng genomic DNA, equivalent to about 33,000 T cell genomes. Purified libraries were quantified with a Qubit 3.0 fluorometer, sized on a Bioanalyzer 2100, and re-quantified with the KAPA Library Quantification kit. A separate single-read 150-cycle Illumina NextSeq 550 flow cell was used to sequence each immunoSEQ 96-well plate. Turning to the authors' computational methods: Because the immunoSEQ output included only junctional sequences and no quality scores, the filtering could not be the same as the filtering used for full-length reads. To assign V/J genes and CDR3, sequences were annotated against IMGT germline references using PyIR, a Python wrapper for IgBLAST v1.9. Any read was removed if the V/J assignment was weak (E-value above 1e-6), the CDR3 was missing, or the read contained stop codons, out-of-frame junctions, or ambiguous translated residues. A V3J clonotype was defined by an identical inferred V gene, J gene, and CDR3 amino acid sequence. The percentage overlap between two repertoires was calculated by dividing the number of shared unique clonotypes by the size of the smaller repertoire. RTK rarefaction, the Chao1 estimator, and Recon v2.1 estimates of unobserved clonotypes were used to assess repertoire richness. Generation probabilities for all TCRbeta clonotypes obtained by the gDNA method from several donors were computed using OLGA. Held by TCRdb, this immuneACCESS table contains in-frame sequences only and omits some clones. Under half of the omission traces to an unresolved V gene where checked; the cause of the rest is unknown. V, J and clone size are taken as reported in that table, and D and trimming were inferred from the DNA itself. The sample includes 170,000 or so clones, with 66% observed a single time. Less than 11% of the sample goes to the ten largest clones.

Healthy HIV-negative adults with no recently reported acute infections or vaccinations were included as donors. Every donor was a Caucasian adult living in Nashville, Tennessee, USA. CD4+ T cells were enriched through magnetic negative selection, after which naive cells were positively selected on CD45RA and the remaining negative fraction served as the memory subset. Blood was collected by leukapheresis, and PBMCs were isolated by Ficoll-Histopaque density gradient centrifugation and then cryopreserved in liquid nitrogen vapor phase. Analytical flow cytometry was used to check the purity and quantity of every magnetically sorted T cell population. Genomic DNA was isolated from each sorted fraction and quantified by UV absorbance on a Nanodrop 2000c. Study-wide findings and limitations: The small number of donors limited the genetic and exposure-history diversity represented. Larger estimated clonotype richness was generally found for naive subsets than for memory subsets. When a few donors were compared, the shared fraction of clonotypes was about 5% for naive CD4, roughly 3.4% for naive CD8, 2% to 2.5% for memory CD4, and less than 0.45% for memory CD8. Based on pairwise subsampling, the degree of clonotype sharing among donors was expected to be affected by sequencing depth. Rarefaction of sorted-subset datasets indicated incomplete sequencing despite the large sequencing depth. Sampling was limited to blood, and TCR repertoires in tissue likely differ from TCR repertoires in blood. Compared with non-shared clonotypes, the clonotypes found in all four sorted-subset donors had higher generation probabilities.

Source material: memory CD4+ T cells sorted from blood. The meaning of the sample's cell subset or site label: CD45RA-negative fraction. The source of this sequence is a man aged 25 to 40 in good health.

CDR3 sequence: CASSFTGSMNTEAFF. The nucleotides read TGTGCCAGCAGTTTCACGGGGTCTATGAACACTGAAGCTTTCTTT. This receptor chain uses TRBV28 and TRBJ1-1; a confident D gene designation cannot be given. The CDR3 measures 15 amino acids from cysteine to phenylalanine. The kept DNA is CDR3 alone, 45 bases in frame from the first base. The V end loses 3 bases and the J end loses 0 bases, and a stretch of 11 bases separates them. The germline V gene sets CDR1 to MDHEN and CDR2 to SYDVKM.